This T cell receptor (beta chain) originates from a study of T cell responses to AZD1222 COVID-19 vaccine (dated by TCRdb to the early 2020s). With respect to the entire study: A total of approximately 240 trial participants underwent TCR sequencing, of whom some 210 received two doses of AZD1222 and some 26 received two doses of the MenACWY control vaccine. Trial participants were enrolled by age into subgroups of 18-55, 56-69 and 70-plus years, and 148, 28 and 57 TCR-sequenced participants, respectively, were included in these subgroups.

Turning to this clone: What antigen it recognizes has not been identified. The record has no base qualities; no much larger clone is one base away.

The CDR3 holds 14 amino acids from the cysteine to the phenylalanine. Only CDR3 DNA remains: 42 bases, in frame from the first base. Per the germline V gene (reference sequence), MNHEY is the CDR1 and SMNVEV is the CDR2. V is reduced by 8 bases and J by 6 bases, leaving a spacing of 14 bases between them. Summary of the overall study and its limitations: CD4 TCRs associated with the vaccine covered the entire spike protein, and the dominant responses were in regions 160-218 and 743-854. A significant rise in spike-specific TCR breadth and depth was observed after two AZD1222 doses relative to day 0 and relative to MenACWY recipients. In the small 56-69-year group, the increase in depth fell short of significance, most likely because of low power. Because no samples from the day 14 peak response were available, repertoires could be characterized only after the peak T cell response. Only a handful of AZD1222 recipients were SARS-CoV-2 seropositive at baseline, limiting conclusions about previously exposed vaccinees. Nearly half of unique spike-specific TCRs reportedly recognized epitopes outside regions mutated in the B.1.351 and B.1.1.7 variants. Participants were mostly white British, with more females than males. The authors suggested clonal diversity may have been underestimated.

In the paper's terms, the time point label means: about 28 days (+/-7) after the second vaccine dose. AZD1222 recipients with second doses at about 4 weeks or about 12 weeks were pooled, because spike-specific TCR depth and breadth did not differ between schedules. The vaccinee samples were drawn from two UK trials, COV001 and COV002, one of which was a single-blind randomized controlled phase 2/3 trial testing AZD1222 (ChAdOx1 nCoV-19) in healthy adults. For TCRbeta chain sequencing, PBMC samples from trial participants were taken at day 0 and at day 28 after the second dose. The CDR3 regions of human TCRbeta chains were analyzed by immunosequencing. In the source study's methods: TCRs in the repertoires were matched against a reference library of SARS-CoV-2-specific TCRs that had been generated with the MIRA antigen-specificity platform. Breadth was defined as the fraction of unique TCRs that were SARS-CoV-2-associated, and depth was defined as the fraction of total T cells that were SARS-CoV-2-associated. Using the MIRA data, each spike-specific TCR was mapped to the spike region that the TCR reacts to and placed in a CD4 or CD8 class. Log10-transformed breadth and depth values were compared by one-way ANOVA with Sidak's multiple comparisons tests. Imported from immuneACCESS, the table was reduced by TCRdb to in-frame sequences with V and J called. These copies leave out some clones; in studies compared against another copy, an unresolved V gene accounts for under half, and the cause of the remainder is not known. That table gives V, J and clone size, and the DNA gave D and trimming. Present in this sample are approximately 210,000 clones, just over 90% of which were seen just once. Of the sample, about 3.5% falls within the top ten clones.

This chain is built from TRBV27 and TRBJ1-6, with TRBD1 perhaps the D gene, on 5 matching bases. The sequence was obtained from an adult who received the AZD1222 COVID-19 vaccine. Sequenced here: peripheral blood, sampled 28 days after the second AZD1222 dose. The CDR3 corresponds to CASRIDRPNSPLHF. The nucleotide sequence is TGTGCCAGCCGCATCGACAGACCTAATTCACCCCTCCACTTT.